These T cell receptor beta chains were read from a single sample in a study of CDR3 diversity in severe acne. TCRdb independently ran MiXCR on the PCR reads; one entry per CDR3 protein. This sample has fewer than 90,000 distinct CDR3 sequences, with 50% to 65% found just once. The specimen was blood. These receptors were obtained from a male donor in good health, without acne. CDR3s include the opening cysteine and the closing phenylalanine or tryptophan. The D gene is left open where the match is weak. Clone size, where shown, is once, few, many, or a class for clones that have expanded.

clone_size: few
d_call: -
j_call: TRBJ1-1
v_call: TRBV2
cdr3_length: 13
cdr3_nt: TGTGCCAGCAGTTTAGACTATAACACTGAAGCTTTCTTT
cdr3_aa: CASSLDYNTEAFF

clone_size: many
d_call: -
j_call: TRBJ1-1
v_call: TRBV12-3/TRBV12-4
cdr3_length: 15
cdr3_nt: TGTGCCAGCAGTTTAGCCGGGCAGGGAGGGACTGAAGCTTTCTTT
cdr3_aa: CASSLAGQGGTEAFF

clone_size: -
d_call: TRBD2
j_call: TRBJ2-3
v_call: TRBV20-1
cdr3_length: 16
cdr3_nt: TGCAGTGCTAGGGGGACTAGCGGGGTGGTCGTGGATACGCAGTATTTT
cdr3_aa: CSARGTSGVVVDTQYF

clone_size: -
d_call: -
j_call: TRBJ1-1
v_call: TRBV7-9
cdr3_length: 14
cdr3_nt: TGTGCCAGCAGCCCGACTGGGGGGAACACTGAAGCTTTCTTT
cdr3_aa: CASSPTGGNTEAFF

clone_size: -
d_call: TRBD1
j_call: TRBJ2-6
v_call: TRBV9
cdr3_length: 18
cdr3_nt: TGCGCCAGCAGTGAGTCAGGGGGAGCTTACTCTGGGGCCAACGTCCTGACTTTC
cdr3_aa: CASSESGGAYSGANVLTF

clone_size: -
d_call: -
j_call: TRBJ2-7
v_call: TRBV11-1
cdr3_length: 14
cdr3_nt: TGTGCCAGCAGCTCAGAGGTCAGCTTCTACGAGCAGTACTTC
cdr3_aa: CASSSEVSFYEQYF

clone_size: -
d_call: -
j_call: TRBJ2-3
v_call: TRBV7-9
cdr3_length: 17
cdr3_nt: -
cdr3_aa: CASILASGRPRTDTQYF

clone_size: -
d_call: -
j_call: TRBJ2-7
v_call: TRBV29-1
cdr3_length: 14
cdr3_nt: TGCAGCGTTGCGCGGGCAGGGGAAAACAATGAGCAGTACTTC
cdr3_aa: CSVARAGENNEQYF

clone_size: -
d_call: -
j_call: TRBJ2-3
v_call: TRBV29-1
cdr3_length: 13
cdr3_nt: TGCACCCCCGGGGACCCCTACACAGATACGCAGTATTTT
cdr3_aa: CTPGDPYTDTQYF

clone_size: -
d_call: -
j_call: TRBJ1-5
v_call: TRBV2
cdr3_length: 16
cdr3_nt: TGTGCCAGCAGCCGCCGAGGGGCGGTGAGCAATCAGCCCCAGCATTTT
cdr3_aa: CASSRRGAVSNQPQHF

clone_size: -
d_call: -
j_call: TRBJ2-5
v_call: TRBV13
cdr3_length: 12
cdr3_nt: TGTGCCAGCAGCCTGGATGAAGTGACCCAGTACTTC
cdr3_aa: CASSLDEVTQYF

clone_size: -
d_call: TRBD2
j_call: TRBJ2-3
v_call: TRBV25-1
cdr3_length: 16
cdr3_nt: TGTGCCAGCAGTGAAGGGACTAGCGGATCCACAGATACGCAGTATTTT
cdr3_aa: CASSEGTSGSTDTQYF

clone_size: few
d_call: TRBD1
j_call: TRBJ2-2
v_call: TRBV5-1
cdr3_length: 17
cdr3_nt: TGCGCCAGCCGGTCGGAATCGGACAGGGTGGACACCGGGGAGCTGTTTTTT
cdr3_aa: CASRSESDRVDTGELFF

clone_size: -
d_call: TRBD1
j_call: TRBJ2-1
v_call: TRBV7-3
cdr3_length: 15
cdr3_nt: TGTGCCAGCAGCGCGCGGACAGGTTCCTACAATGAGCAGTTCTTC
cdr3_aa: CASSARTGSYNEQFF

clone_size: few
d_call: -
j_call: TRBJ1-2
v_call: TRBV10-3
cdr3_length: 13
cdr3_nt: TGTGCCATCAGCTTCGGAGATCCCCCCGGCTACACCTTC
cdr3_aa: CAISFGDPPGYTF

clone_size: -
d_call: -
j_call: TRBJ2-7
v_call: TRBV5-5
cdr3_length: 16
cdr3_nt: TGTGCCAGCAGCGCGGAAAGTCGGACGCCAGTCTACGAGCAGTACTTC
cdr3_aa: CASSAESRTPVYEQYF

clone_size: -
d_call: -
j_call: TRBJ2-2
v_call: TRBV12-3/TRBV12-4
cdr3_length: 15
cdr3_nt: TGTGCCAGCAGCCTAAAGGGTTACCAGGCCGGGGAGCTGTTTTTT
cdr3_aa: CASSLKGYQAGELFF